This T cell receptor (beta chain) was sequenced for a study of blood T cell repertoires in COVID-19. Libraries were prepared by immunoSEQ multiplex PCR; TCRdb keeps only in-frame clonotypes and omits some of them. Here the sample spans 85,000 to 120,000 clones, over 60% being singletons. The CDR3 runs 14 residues. CDR1 is MDHEN, CDR2 SYDVKM, per germline. V was shortened by 7 bases and J by 2 bases, with 15 bases between the two germline ends. Sequencing used peripheral blood. This chain links TRBV28 with TRBJ2-7, with D perhaps matching TRBD1 (5 bases). The TCR sequence derives from a man at least 80 years old with COVID-19, enrolled during active disease. CDR3 sequence reads: CASIPNGHPYEQYF. CDR3 DNA: TGTGCCAGCATTCCGAACGGACACCCCTACGAGCAGTACTTC.